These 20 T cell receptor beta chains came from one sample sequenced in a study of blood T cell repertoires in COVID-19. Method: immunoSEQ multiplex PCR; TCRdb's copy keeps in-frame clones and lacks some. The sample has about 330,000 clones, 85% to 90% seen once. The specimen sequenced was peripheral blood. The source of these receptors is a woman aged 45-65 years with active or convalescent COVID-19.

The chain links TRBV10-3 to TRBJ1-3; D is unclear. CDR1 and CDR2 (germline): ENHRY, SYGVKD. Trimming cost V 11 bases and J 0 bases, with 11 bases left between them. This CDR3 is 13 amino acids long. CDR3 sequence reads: CASVQSSGNTIYF. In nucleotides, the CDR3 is TGTGCCTCAGTACAAAGCTCTGGAAACACCATATATTTT.

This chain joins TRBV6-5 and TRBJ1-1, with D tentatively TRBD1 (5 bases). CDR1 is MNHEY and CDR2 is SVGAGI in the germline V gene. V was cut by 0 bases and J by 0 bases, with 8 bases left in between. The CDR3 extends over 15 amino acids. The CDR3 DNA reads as TGTGCCAGCAGTTACTCGAGACAGCTGAACACTGAAGCTTTCTTT. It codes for CASSYSRQLNTEAFF.

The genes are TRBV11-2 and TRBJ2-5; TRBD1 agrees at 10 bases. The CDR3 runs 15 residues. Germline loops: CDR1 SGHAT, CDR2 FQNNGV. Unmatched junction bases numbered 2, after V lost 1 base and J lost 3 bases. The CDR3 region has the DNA TGTGCCAGCAGCTTAGGGGACAGGGGAAAAGAGACCCAGTACTTC. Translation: CASSLGDRGKETQYF.

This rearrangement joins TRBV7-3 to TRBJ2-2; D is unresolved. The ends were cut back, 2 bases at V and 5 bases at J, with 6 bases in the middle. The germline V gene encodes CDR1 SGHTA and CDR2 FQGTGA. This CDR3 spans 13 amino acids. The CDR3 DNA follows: TGTGCCAGCAGCTTATTACAGACCGGGGAGCTGTTTTTT. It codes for CASSLLQTGELFF.

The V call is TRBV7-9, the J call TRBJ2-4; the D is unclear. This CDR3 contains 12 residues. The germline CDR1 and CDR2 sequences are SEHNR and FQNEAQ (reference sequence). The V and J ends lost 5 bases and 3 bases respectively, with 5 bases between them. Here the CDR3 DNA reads TGTGCCAGCAGCGCAGGCAAAAACATTCAGTACTTC. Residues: CASSAGKNIQYF. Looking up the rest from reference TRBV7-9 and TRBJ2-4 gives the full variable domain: DTGVSQNPRHKITKRGQNVTFRCDPISEHNRLYWYRQTLGQGPEFLTYFQNEAQLEKSRLLSDRFSAERPKGSFSTLEIQRTEQGDSAMYLCASSAGKNIQYFGAGTRLSVL.

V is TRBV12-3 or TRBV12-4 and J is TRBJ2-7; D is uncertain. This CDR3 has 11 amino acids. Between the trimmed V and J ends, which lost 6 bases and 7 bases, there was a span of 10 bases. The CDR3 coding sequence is TGTGCCAGCAGCCCTGGCTTAGAGCAGTACTTC. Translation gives CASSPGLEQYF.

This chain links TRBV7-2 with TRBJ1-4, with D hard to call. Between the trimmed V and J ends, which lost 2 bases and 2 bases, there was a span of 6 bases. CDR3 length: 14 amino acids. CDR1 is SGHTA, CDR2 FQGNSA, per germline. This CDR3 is CASSLKSTNEKLFF. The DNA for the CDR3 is TGTGCCAGCAGCTTAAAGAGTACTAATGAAAAACTGTTTTTT.

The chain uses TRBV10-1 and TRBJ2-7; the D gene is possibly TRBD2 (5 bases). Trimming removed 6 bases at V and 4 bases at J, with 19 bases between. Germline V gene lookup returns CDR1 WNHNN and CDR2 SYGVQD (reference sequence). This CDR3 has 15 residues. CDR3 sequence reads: CASRPDRRMTYEQYF. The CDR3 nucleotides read TGCGCCAGCAGACCGGACCGGAGGATGACTTACGAGCAGTACTTC.

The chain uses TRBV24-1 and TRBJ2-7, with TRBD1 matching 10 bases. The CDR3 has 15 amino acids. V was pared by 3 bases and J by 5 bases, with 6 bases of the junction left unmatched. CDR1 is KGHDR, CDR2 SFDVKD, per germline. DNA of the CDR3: TGTGCCACCAGTGATCCGACAGGGGGCGGCGACGAGCAGTACTTC. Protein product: CATSDPTGGGDEQYF.

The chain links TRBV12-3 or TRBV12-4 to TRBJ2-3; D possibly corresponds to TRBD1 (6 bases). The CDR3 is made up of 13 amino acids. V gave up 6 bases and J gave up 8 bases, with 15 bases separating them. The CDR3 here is CASSLSVGGTQYF. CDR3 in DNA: TGTGCCAGCAGCCTGAGCGTAGGGGGTACGCAGTATTTT.

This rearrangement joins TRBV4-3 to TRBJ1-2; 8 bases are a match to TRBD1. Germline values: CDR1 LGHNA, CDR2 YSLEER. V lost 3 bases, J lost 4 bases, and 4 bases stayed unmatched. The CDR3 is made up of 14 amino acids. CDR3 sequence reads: CASSHTDRVYGYTF. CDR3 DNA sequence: TGCGCCAGCAGCCACACGGACAGGGTCTATGGCTACACCTTC.

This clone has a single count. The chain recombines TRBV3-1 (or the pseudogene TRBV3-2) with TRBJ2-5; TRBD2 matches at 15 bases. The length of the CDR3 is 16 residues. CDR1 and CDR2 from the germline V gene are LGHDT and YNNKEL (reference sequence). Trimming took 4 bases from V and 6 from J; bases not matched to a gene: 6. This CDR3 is CASSPGLAGGLKTQYF. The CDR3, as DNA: TGTGCCAGCAGCCCCGGACTAGCGGGAGGGTTGAAGACCCAGTACTTC.

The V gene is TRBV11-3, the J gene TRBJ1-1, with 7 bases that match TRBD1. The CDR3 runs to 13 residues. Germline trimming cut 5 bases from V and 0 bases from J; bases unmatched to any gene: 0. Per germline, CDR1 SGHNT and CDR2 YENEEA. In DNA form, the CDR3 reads TGTGCCAGCAGCCAGGGGGTGAACACTGAAGCTTTCTTT. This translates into CASSQGVNTEAFF.

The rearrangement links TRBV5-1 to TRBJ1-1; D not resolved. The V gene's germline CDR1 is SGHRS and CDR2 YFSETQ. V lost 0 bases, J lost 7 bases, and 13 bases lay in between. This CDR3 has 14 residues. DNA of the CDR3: TGCGCCAGCAGCTTGGCAAGCGGGTATGGTGAAGCTTTCTTT. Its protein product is CASSLASGYGEAFF.

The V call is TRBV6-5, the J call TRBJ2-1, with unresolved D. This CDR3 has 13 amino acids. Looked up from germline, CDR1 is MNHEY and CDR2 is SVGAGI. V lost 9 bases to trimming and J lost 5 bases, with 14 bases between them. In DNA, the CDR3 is TGTGCCAGTTCTCGCCTAAATGACAATGAGCAGTTCTTC. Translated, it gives CASSRLNDNEQFF.

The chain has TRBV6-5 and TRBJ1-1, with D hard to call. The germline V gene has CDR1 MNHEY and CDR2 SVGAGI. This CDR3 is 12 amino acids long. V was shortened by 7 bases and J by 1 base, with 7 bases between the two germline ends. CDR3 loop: CASIPGNTEAFF. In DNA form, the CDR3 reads TGTGCCAGCATTCCAGGGAACACTGAAGCTTTCTTT.

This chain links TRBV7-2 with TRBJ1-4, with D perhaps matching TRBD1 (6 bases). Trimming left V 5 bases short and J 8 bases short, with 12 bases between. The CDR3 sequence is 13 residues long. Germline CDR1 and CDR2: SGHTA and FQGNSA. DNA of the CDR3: TGTGCCAGCAGCACCAGGGGAAGCGAAAAACTGTTTTTT. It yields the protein CASSTRGSEKLFF.

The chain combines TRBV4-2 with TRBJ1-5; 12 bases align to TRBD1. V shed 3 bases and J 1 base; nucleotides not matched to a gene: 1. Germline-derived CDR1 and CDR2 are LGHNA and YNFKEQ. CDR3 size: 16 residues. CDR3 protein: CASSQGQGASNQPQHF. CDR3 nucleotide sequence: TGTGCCAGCAGCCAGGGACAGGGGGCGAGCAATCAGCCCCAGCATTTT.

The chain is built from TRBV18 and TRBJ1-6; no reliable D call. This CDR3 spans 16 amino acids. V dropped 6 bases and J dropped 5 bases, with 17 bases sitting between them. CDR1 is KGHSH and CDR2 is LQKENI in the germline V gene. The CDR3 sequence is CASSKLRAGDNSPLHF. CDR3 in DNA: TGTGCCAGCTCCAAGTTGAGAGCGGGTGATAATTCACCCCTCCACTTT.

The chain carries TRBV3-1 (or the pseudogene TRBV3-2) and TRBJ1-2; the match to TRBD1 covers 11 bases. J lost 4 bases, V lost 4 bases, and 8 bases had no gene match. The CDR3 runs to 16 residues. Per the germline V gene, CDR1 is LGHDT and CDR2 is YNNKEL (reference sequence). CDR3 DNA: TGTGCCAGCAGCCCCAACCCGGGACAGGGGGGCTATGGCTACACCTTC. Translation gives CASSPNPGQGGYGYTF.